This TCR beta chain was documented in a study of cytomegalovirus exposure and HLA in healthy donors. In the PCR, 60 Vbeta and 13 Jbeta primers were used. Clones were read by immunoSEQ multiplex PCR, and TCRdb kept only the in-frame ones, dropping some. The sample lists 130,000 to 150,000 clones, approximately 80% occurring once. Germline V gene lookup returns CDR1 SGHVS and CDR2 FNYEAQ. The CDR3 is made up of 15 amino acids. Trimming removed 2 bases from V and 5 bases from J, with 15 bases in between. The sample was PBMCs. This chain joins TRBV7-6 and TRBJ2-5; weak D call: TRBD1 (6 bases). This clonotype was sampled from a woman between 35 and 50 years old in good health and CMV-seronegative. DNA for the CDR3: TGTGCCAGCAGCTTATCCCAACAGGGCCGGGAGACCCAGTACTTC. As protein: CASSLSQQGRETQYF.